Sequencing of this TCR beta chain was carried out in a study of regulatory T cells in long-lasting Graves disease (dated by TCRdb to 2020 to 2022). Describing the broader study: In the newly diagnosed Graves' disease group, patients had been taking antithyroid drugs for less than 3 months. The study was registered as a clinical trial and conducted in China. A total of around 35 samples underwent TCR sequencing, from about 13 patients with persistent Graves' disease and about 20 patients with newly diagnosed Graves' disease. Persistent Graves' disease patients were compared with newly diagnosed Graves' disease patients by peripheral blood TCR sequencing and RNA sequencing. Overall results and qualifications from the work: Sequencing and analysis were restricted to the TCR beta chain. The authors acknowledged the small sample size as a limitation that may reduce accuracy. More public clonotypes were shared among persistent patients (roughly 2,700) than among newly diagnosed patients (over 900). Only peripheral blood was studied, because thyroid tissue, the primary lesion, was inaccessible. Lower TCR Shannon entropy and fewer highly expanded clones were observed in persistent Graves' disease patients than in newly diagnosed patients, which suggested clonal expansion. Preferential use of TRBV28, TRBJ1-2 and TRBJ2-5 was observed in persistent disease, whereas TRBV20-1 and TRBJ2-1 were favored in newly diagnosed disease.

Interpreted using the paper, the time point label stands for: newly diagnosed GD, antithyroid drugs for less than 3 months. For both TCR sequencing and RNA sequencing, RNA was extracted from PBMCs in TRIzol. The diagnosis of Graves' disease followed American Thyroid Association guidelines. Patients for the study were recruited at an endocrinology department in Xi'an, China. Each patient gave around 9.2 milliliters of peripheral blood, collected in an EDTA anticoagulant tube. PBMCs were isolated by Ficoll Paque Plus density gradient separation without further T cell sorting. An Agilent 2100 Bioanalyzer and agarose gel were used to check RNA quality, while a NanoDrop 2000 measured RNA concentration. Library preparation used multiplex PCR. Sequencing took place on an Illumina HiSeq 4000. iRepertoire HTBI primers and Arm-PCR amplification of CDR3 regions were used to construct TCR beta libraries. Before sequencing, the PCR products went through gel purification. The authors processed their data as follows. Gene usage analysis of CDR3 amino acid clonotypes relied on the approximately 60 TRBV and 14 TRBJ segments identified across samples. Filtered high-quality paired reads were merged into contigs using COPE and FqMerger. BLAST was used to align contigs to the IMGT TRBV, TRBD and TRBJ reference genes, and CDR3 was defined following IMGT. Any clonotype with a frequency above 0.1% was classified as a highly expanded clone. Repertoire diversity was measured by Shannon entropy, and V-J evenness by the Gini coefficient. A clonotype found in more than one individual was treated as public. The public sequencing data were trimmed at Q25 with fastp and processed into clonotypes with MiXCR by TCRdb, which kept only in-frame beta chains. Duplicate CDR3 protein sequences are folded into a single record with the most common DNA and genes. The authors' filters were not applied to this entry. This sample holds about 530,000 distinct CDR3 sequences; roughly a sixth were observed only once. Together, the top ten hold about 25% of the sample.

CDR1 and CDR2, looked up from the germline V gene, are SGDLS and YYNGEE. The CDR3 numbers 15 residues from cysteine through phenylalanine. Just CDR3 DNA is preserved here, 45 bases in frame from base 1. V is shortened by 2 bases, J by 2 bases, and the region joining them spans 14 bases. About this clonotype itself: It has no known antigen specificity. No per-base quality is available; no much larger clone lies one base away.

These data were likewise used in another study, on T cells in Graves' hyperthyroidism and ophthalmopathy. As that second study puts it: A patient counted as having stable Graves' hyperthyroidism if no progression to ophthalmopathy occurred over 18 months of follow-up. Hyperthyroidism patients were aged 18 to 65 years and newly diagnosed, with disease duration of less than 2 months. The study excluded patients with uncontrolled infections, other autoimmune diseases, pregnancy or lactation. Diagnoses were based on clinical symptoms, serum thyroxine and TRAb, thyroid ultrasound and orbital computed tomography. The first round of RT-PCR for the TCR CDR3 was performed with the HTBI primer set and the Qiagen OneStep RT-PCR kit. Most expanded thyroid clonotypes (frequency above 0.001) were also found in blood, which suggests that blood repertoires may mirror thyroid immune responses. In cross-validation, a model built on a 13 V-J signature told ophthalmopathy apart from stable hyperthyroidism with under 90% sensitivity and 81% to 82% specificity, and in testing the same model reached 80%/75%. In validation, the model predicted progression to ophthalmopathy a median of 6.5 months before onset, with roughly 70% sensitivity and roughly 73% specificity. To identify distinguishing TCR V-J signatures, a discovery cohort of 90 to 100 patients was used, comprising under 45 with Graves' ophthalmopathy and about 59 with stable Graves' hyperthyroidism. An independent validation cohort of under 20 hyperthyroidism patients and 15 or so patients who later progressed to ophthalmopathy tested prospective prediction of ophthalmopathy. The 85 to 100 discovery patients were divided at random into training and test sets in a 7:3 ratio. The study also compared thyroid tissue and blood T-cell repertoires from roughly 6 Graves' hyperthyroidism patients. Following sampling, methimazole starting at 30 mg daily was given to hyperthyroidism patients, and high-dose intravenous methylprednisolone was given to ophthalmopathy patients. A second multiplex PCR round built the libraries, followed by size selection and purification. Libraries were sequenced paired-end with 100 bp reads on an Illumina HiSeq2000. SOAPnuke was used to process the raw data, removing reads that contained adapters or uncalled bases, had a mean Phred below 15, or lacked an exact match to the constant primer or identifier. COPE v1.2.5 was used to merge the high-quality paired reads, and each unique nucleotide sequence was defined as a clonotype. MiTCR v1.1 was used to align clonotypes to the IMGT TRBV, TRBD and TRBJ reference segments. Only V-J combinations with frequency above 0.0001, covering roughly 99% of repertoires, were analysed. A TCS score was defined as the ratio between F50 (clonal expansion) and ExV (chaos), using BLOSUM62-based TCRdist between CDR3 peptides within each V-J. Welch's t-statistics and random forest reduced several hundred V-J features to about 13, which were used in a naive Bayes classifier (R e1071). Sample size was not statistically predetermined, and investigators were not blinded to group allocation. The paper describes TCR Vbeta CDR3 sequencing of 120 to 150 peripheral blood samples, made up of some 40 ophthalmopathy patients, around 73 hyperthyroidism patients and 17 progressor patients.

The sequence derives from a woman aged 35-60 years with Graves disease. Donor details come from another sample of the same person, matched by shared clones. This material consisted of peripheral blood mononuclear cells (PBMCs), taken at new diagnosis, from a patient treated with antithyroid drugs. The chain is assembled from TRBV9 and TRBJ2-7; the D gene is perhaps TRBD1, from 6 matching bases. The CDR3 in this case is CASSVGQQGAYEQYF. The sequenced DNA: TGTGCCAGCAGCGTCGGACAGCAAGGAGCCTACGAGCAGTACTTC.